Presented here are 14 T cell receptor beta chains from one specimen sequenced in a study of cytomegalovirus exposure and HLA in healthy donors. Measured with immunoSEQ multiplex PCR; TCRdb has only the in-frame clones, and not every one. The top ten clones hold roughly 2% of a sample with approximately 120,000 clones, about nine tenths of them seen once. Material for sequencing was PBMCs. The receptors originated from a young woman in good health and CMV-seronegative.

J is TRBJ2-1 and V is TRBV28; tentative D call: TRBD1 (5 bases). Trimming shortened V by 8 bases and J by 7 bases, and 18 bases separated the two germline ends. Germline loops: CDR1 MDHEN, CDR2 SYDVKM. The CDR3 runs 14 residues. The DNA for the CDR3 is TGTGCCAGCCAAAGTCCCGCGAAGGGGAATGAGCAGTTCTTC. It is translated as CASQSPAKGNEQFF. The entire variable domain, with the rest obtained from reference TRBV28 and TRBJ2-1, is as follows: DVKVTQSSRYLVKRTGEKVFLECVQDMDHENMFWYRQDPGLGLRLIYFSYDVKMKEKGDIPEGYSVSREKKERFSLILESASTNQTSMYLCASQSPAKGNEQFFGPGTRLTVL.

The J gene is TRBJ2-7, the V gene TRBV6-6, with TRBD1 identical over 9 bases. The germline V gene encodes CDR1 MNHNY and CDR2 SVGAGI (reference sequence). The junction had 2 bases not matched to a gene; V was cut back by 2 bases and J by 9 bases. There are 12 residues in the CDR3. The CDR3 sequence: CASSYDRGAQYF. The CDR3 DNA sequence: TGTGCCAGCAGTTACGACAGGGGGGCGCAGTACTTC.

This chain joins TRBV2 and TRBJ2-1, with TRBD2 identical over 9 bases. V trimming: 4 bases; J trimming: 6 bases; junction bases outside the gene matches: 4. The CDR3 loop spans 14 amino acids. Per the germline V gene, CDR1 is SNHLY and CDR2 is FYNNEI. The CDR3 sequence is CASSAGTSFNEQFF. CDR3 coding DNA: TGTGCCAGCAGTGCCGGGACTAGCTTCAATGAGCAGTTCTTC.

The sample holds one count of this clone. The chain links TRBV10-3 to TRBJ2-7; maybe TRBD2 (7 bases). V shed 6 bases and J shed 2 bases, with 14 bases lying between them. Germline V gives CDR1 ENHRY, CDR2 SYGVKD. The CDR3 totals 14 residues. The DNA for the CDR3 is TGTGCCATCAGGGGGGCTAGCGGACCCTACGAGCAGTACTTC. This gives the protein CAIRGASGPYEQYF.

The rearrangement links TRBV11-3 to TRBJ1-1, with a possible D match to TRBD1 (5 bases). Germline V CDR1 and CDR2: SGHNT, YENEEA. V lost 3 bases, J lost 1 base, and 12 bases lay in between. The CDR3 runs to 15 residues. The CDR3: CASSLGPGENTEAFF. The CDR3 nucleotides are TGTGCCAGCAGCTTGGGGCCGGGGGAGAACACTGAAGCTTTCTTT.

The chain joins TRBV4-2 to TRBJ2-3; D perhaps matches TRBD2 (7 bases). V was trimmed by 5 bases and J by 4 bases, leaving 13 bases between them. Germline assignment: CDR1 LGHNA and CDR2 YNFKEQ. The CDR3 has 14 residues. DNA for the CDR3: TGTGCCAGCAGCTCCGGGGAGGGGGCAGATACGCAGTATTTT. Encoded protein: CASSSGEGADTQYF.

V gene TRBV6-6 combines with J gene TRBJ2-3, with 9 bases that match TRBD2. CDR3 size: 16 residues. The V and J ends lost 7 bases and 0 bases, in that order; junction bases with no gene match: 8. CDR1 MNHNY and CDR2 SVGAGI come from the germline V gene (reference sequence). CDR3 amino acids: CASTSGLAASTDTQYF. CDR3 coding DNA: TGTGCCAGCACCTCGGGACTAGCAGCTAGCACAGATACGCAGTATTTT.

This clone has only a few counts. The chain is built from TRBV14 and TRBJ1-2; D possibly corresponds to TRBD1 (6 bases). Germline V lookup: CDR1 SGHDN, CDR2 FVKESK. Trimming removed 1 base from V and 4 bases from J, with 10 bases in between. CDR3 length equals 14 residues. The CDR3 DNA reads as TGTGCCAGCAGCCAAGCAACAGGGCCCTATGGCTACACCTTC. As protein: CASSQATGPYGYTF.

The gene calls are TRBV6-6 and TRBJ1-3; D may be TRBD1 (6 bases). The CDR3 runs to 16 residues. CDR1 and CDR2 (germline): MNHNY, SVGAGI (reference sequence). With 0 bases removed from V and 3 bases from J, the gap between germline ends came to 12 bases. Here the CDR3 reads CASSYSWGPGGNTIYF. The CDR3 DNA follows: TGTGCCAGCAGTTACTCTTGGGGGCCGGGTGGAAACACCATATATTTT.

This clone was counted between two and nine times. This rearrangement joins TRBV5-1 to TRBJ1-1; D uncertain. Trimming took 0 bases from V and 1 from J, leaving 4 bases between them. Germline CDR1 and CDR2: SGHRS and YFSETQ. The CDR3 is 13 residues long. The CDR3 reads CASSLDRNTEAFF. The CDR3 DNA is TGCGCCAGCAGCTTGGACAGGAACACTGAAGCTTTCTTT.

The rearrangement joins TRBV29-1 to TRBJ1-2; 9 bases fit TRBD1. This CDR3 has 13 amino acids. Germline assignment: CDR1 SQVTM and CDR2 ANQGSEA. The V gene end was trimmed by 6 bases and the J gene end by 6 bases; junction bases not matched to a gene: 8. The CDR3 here is CSVYRDRANGYTF. The CDR3 region has the DNA TGCAGCGTATACCGGGACAGGGCAAATGGCTACACCTTC.

The V and J genes are TRBV7-8 and TRBJ2-7, with 10 bases identical to TRBD1. The CDR3 is 18 amino acids. Per the germline V gene, CDR1 is SGHVS and CDR2 is FQNEAQ. The V and J ends lost 5 bases and 9 bases, in that order; junction bases with no gene match: 22. The CDR3 DNA is TGTGCCAGCAGCGATTCGACGGAATCCGGGACAGGGGCTCCCGGGCAGTACTTC. Translated: CASSDSTESGTGAPGQYF.

This clone has only one observation. The rearrangement joins TRBV13 to TRBJ2-1; D may be TRBD2 (6 bases). CDR3 length: 15 amino acids. Germline loops: CDR1 PRHDT, CDR2 FYEKMQ (reference sequence). V dropped 5 bases and J dropped 0 bases, with 11 bases sitting between them. DNA for the CDR3: TGTGCCAGCAGCGCTGGAGGGAGCTCCTACAATGAGCAGTTCTTC. Translation gives CASSAGGSSYNEQFF.

The chain uses TRBV30 and TRBJ2-7; the D gene is possibly TRBD1 (6 bases). Trimming shortened V by 6 bases and J by 6 bases, and 21 bases separated the two germline ends. Germline loops: CDR1 GTSNPN, CDR2 SVGIG (reference sequence). The CDR3 is 14 amino acids. The CDR3 spells CACNSSQGPLEQYF. As DNA, the CDR3 is TGTGCCTGTAACTCCTCACAGGGCCCCCTCGAGCAGTACTTC.